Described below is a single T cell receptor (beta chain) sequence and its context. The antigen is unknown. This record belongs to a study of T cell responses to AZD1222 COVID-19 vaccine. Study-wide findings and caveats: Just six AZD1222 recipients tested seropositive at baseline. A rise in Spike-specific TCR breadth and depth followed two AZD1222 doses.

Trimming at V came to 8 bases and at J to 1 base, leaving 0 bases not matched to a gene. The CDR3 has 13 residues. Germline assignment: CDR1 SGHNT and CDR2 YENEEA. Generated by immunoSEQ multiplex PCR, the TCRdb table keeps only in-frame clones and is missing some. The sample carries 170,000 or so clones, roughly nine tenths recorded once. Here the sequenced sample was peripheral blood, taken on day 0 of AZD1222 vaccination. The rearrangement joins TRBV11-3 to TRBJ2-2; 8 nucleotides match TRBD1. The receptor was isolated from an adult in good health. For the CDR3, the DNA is TGTGCCAGCGGACAGGGGAACACCGGGGAGCTGTTTTTT. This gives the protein CASGQGNTGELFF.